This is a list of T cell receptor beta chains from one sample in a study of OX40 agonist ivuxolimab in advanced cancers. Only in-frame clones appear in the TCRdb table, and some are missing; sequencing was by immunoSEQ multiplex PCR. In the table there are some 30,000 clones, about four fifths of which are singletons. The sample was CD4+ or CD8+ T cells sorted from blood, taken in a trial of the OX40 agonist ivuxolimab. Receptors were obtained from an adult with an advanced solid tumor such as melanoma, head and neck, liver or kidney cancer. The CDR3 runs from the conserved cysteine through the conserved F or W. A D gene is named only where the DNA matches it firmly. Only some rows state a clone size, as once, few, many or a class for expanded clones.

NA	TRBV7-8	TRBJ1-1	TRBD1	CASSQRVTGGTEAFF	TGTGCCAGCAGCCAAAGGGTAACAGGGGGCACTGAAGCTTTCTTT
NA	TRBV9	TRBJ2-2	TRBD2	CASSLETGTSDGELFF	TGTGCCAGCAGCCTCGAGACCGGGACTAGCGACGGGGAGCTGTTTTTT
NA	TRBV19	TRBJ1-6	NA	CASSIGPGVKSPLHF	TGTGCCAGTAGTATCGGGCCAGGGGTAAAATCACCCCTCCACTTT
NA	TRBV6-5	TRBJ2-7	NA	CASSYQKGMRAYEQYF	TGTGCCAGCAGTTATCAAAAGGGGATGAGGGCCTACGAGCAGTACTTC
NA	TRBV7-9	TRBJ2-7	NA	CASSPGQFSSYEQYF	TGTGCCAGCAGCCCAGGACAGTTTTCCTCCTACGAGCAGTACTTC
NA	TRBV5-6	TRBJ2-3	TRBD2	CASSPTGGTDTQYF	TGTGCCAGCAGCCCGACGGGGGGAACAGATACGCAGTATTTT
NA	TRBV18	TRBJ2-1	TRBD2	CASSLAAGYNEQFF	TGTGCCAGCTCACTTGCAGCGGGGTACAATGAGCAGTTCTTC
NA	TRBV7-6	TRBJ2-1	NA	CASSSSPRTRDNEQFF	TGTGCCAGCAGCTCGAGCCCCCGGACTCGGGACAATGAGCAGTTCTTC
NA	TRBV7-3	TRBJ2-7	NA	CASSGGPRYEQYF	TGTGCCAGCAGCGGGGGACCGAGATACGAGCAGTACTTC
NA	TRBV25-1	TRBJ2-5	TRBD2	CASSEIGGGRIYEQYF	TGTGCCAGCAGTGAAATTGGTGGCGGGAGGATTTATGAGCAGTACTTC
once	TRBV19	TRBJ1-5	NA	CASSIDQDLYSNQPQHF	TGTGCCAGTAGTATAGATCAGGACCTGTATAGCAATCAGCCCCAGCATTTT
NA	TRBV19	TRBJ1-2	TRBD1	CASSIGDRGRGYTF	TGTGCCAGTAGTATAGGGGACAGGGGGCGCGGCTACACCTTC
NA	TRBV19	TRBJ2-3	NA	CASTPTRGDPSTDTQYF	TGTGCCAGTACCCCTACCCGAGGGGACCCTAGCACAGATACGCAGTATTTT
NA	TRBV4-2	TRBJ1-2	TRBD1	CASSPRGPGGLTKDGYTF	TGTGCCAGCAGTCCAAGAGGGCCAGGGGGGCTAACTAAGGATGGCTACACCTTC
NA	TRBV5-4	TRBJ1-4	NA	CASSPGGSGNEKLFF	TGTGCCAGCAGCCCGGGGGGATCGGGGAATGAAAAACTGTTTTTT
NA	TRBV6-5	TRBJ2-7	NA	CASSNFYEQYF	TGTGCCAGCAGCAATTTCTACGAGCAGTACTTC
NA	TRBV5-5	TRBJ2-7	NA	CASSLTPDSAYEQYF	TGTGCCAGCAGCCTAACCCCGGACAGCGCCTACGAGCAGTACTTC
NA	TRBV9	TRBJ2-7	NA	CASSVDLGSGEQYF	TGTGCCAGCAGCGTAGATCTGGGCTCCGGCGAGCAGTACTTC
NA	TRBV28	TRBJ2-2	NA	CASSLGGTGELFF	TGTGCCAGCAGTTTAGGGGGTACCGGGGAGCTGTTTTTT
NA	TRBV7-9	TRBJ2-7	TRBD2	CASSNGGGSPYEQYF	TGTGCCAGCTCCAACGGCGGGGGATCCCCCTACGAGCAGTACTTC
NA	TRBV28	TRBJ2-4	TRBD2	CASSQGLGLSKNIQYF	TGTGCCAGCAGTCAGGGACTAGGTCTTAGCAAAAACATTCAGTACTTC
NA	TRBV27	TRBJ2-5	NA	CASSLVSGRQTQYF	TGTGCCAGCAGTTTAGTGTCGGGTAGGCAGACCCAGTACTTC
NA	TRBV27	TRBJ2-7	NA	CASRPTGGPNYEQYF	TGTGCCAGCAGACCTACCGGGGGACCTAACTACGAGCAGTACTTC
NA	TRBV6-5	TRBJ1-5	TRBD1	CASRTGSGNQPQHF	TGTGCCAGCAGGACAGGGTCAGGGAATCAGCCCCAGCATTTT
NA	TRBV7-6	TRBJ2-6	TRBD1	CASSPRQGALSGANVLTF	TGTGCCAGCAGCCCCAGACAGGGTGCTCTCTCTGGGGCCAACGTCCTGACTTTC
NA	TRBV28	TRBJ1-4	NA	CASSPGEKLFF	TGTGCCAGCAGTCCCGGGGAAAAACTGTTTTTT
once	TRBV21-1	TRBJ2-3	NA	CASSRRTVTDTQYF	TGTGCCAGCAGCCGACGGACAGTCACAGATACGCAGTATTTT
NA	TRBV7-2	TRBJ2-1	TRBD1	CASSLDPQGAKFF	TGTGCCAGCAGCCTAGACCCACAGGGGGCGAAGTTCTTC
NA	TRBV18	TRBJ2-5	TRBD1	CASSTQGLQETQYF	TGTGCCAGCTCCACACAGGGGTTACAGGAGACCCAGTACTTC
NA	TRBV19	TRBJ1-4	NA	CASSMPLTATNEKLFF	TGTGCCAGTAGTATGCCCCTGACAGCAACTAATGAAAAACTGTTTTTT
NA	TRBV29-1	TRBJ1-4	NA	CSALTGDEKLFF	TGCAGCGCCTTAACAGGAGATGAAAAACTGTTTTTT
NA	TRBV18	TRBJ1-1	TRBD1	CASSPGRGQTEAFF	TGTGCCAGCTCACCTGGCAGGGGGCAAACAGAAGCTTTCTTT
once	TRBV6-6	TRBJ2-1	TRBD2	CASSRTSGGYNEQFF	TGTGCCAGCAGCCGGACTAGCGGGGGCTACAATGAGCAGTTCTTC
NA	TRBV11-2	TRBJ2-5	TRBD2	CASNFGGETQYF	TGTGCCAGCAATTTCGGGGGGGAGACCCAGTACTTC
NA	TRBV6-6	TRBJ1-2	TRBD1	CASSRGLADGYTF	TGTGCCAGCAGTAGGGGGCTAGCGGATGGCTACACCTTC
once	TRBV28	TRBJ1-2	TRBD1	CASRWTGIEGYTF	TGTGCCAGCAGATGGACAGGGATAGAAGGCTACACCTTC
NA	TRBV4-1	TRBJ2-3	TRBD1	CASSQDDRGSTDTQYF	TGCGCCAGCAGCCAAGATGACAGGGGAAGCACAGATACGCAGTATTTT
NA	TRBV10-3	TRBJ1-1	NA	CAIRPSGREAFF	TGTGCCATCAGACCATCGGGGAGAGAAGCTTTCTTT
NA	TRBV6-1	TRBJ2-7	TRBD1	CASSEWTGGYEQYF	TGTGCCAGCAGTGAATGGACAGGGGGCTACGAGCAGTACTTC
few	TRBV6-5	TRBJ1-1	NA	CASSYGSVTEAFF	TGTGCCAGCAGTTACGGGTCGGTAACTGAAGCTTTCTTT
NA	TRBV4-1	TRBJ2-7	NA	CASSPRGGSGDYEQYF	TGCGCCAGCAGCCCAAGAGGGGGGAGCGGGGACTACGAGCAGTACTTC
NA	TRBV5-6	TRBJ1-2	NA	CASSFRSNGGDYGYTF	TGTGCCAGCAGCTTCCGGTCGAATGGAGGGGATTATGGCTACACCTTC
NA	TRBV5-5	TRBJ1-2	NA	CASSLQAATGYTF	TGTGCCAGCAGCCTCCAGGCAGCTACCGGCTACACCTTC
NA	TRBV10-1	TRBJ2-3	TRBD2	CASSESLAGGSTDTQYF	TGCGCCAGCAGTGAGTCACTAGCGGGGGGCTCCACAGATACGCAGTATTTT
few	TRBV30	TRBJ1-1	TRBD1	CAWSVTGGNTEAFF	TGTGCCTGGAGTGTTACAGGGGGGAACACTGAAGCTTTCTTT
NA	TRBV2	TRBJ2-5	NA	CASRTVPGPQETQYF	TGTGCCAGCAGGACCGTCCCAGGGCCCCAAGAGACCCAGTACTTC